Each of the 19 T cell receptor beta chains below was sequenced from the same sample in a study of long-term antiretroviral therapy in people with HIV (dated by TCRdb to between 2022 and 2023). The immunoSEQ hsTCRB v3.0 assay was used at survey level resolution to sequence the TRB variable region. Not all clones reach the TCRdb copy of this immuneACCESS table, which keeps in-frame sequences only. Checked studies attribute under half of the gap to unresolved V genes and leave the rest unexplained. This sample comprises over 15,000 clones, 70% to 90% of them detected only once. Roughly 5% of the sample rests with the top ten. The sequencing here drew on unsorted PBMCs, taken 0.5 years after starting antiretroviral therapy. These TCRs come from a woman between 40 and 55 years old with HIV.

This chain connects TRBV18 to TRBJ1-1, with a weak D call TRBD1 (5 bases). The germline CDR1 and CDR2 sequences are KGHSH and LQKENI. The CDR3 covers 16 residues. V lost 3 bases and J lost 0, with 14 bases in between. The CDR3 loop reads CASSPLRGEMNTEAFF. The CDR3, as DNA: TGTGCCAGCTCACCCTTAAGGGGAGAGATGAACACTGAAGCTTTCTTT.

The chain is built from TRBV7-4 and TRBJ2-7, with D tentatively TRBD1 (6 bases). Trimming stripped 1 base from V and 4 bases from J, with 11 bases between. Per the germline V gene, CDR1 is SGHVT and CDR2 is SQSDAQ. The CDR3 runs to 14 residues. CDR3 bases: TGTGCCAGCAGCTTAGGAGAGGGGGAATACGAGCAGTACTTC. Residues: CASSLGEGEYEQYF.

The chain has TRBV4-1 and TRBJ2-7; 12 bases align to TRBD2. Germline loops: CDR1 MGHRA, CDR2 YSYEKL. This CDR3 comprises 15 residues. V was clipped by 0 bases and J by 5 bases; unmatched bases: 2. The CDR3 region is CASSQDRLAGDEQYF. In DNA form, the CDR3 reads TGCGCCAGCAGCCAAGATAGACTAGCGGGAGACGAGCAGTACTTC.

The chain joins TRBV7-6 to TRBJ1-1, with D perhaps TRBD1 (5 bases). CDR1 SGHVS and CDR2 FNYEAQ come from the germline V gene. The CDR3 has 15 residues. Trimming removed 3 bases at V and 5 bases at J, with 16 bases between. The CDR3 spells CASSLTASGGTEAFF. In nucleotides, the CDR3 is TGTGCCAGCAGCTTGACAGCCTCGGGGGGAACTGAAGCTTTCTTT.

The chain combines TRBV4-3 with TRBJ2-2; unclear D gene. From germline, CDR1 is LGHNA and CDR2 YSLEER. The CDR3 is 15 amino acids. V was trimmed by 0 bases and J by 8 bases, leaving 13 bases between them. The CDR3 sequence is CASSQDLDGIGELFF. For the CDR3, the DNA is TGCGCCAGCAGCCAAGATCTAGACGGCATAGGGGAGCTGTTTTTT.

The chain recombines TRBV9 with TRBJ1-2, with 8 bases lining up with TRBD1. Germline CDR1 reads SGDLS; CDR2 reads YYNGEE. J gave up 3 bases and V 1 base, and 8 bases lay outside the gene matches. The CDR3 is 16 residues long. CDR3 residues: CASSVLEDREDYGYTF. For the CDR3, the DNA is TGTGCCAGCAGCGTACTTGAGGACAGGGAAGACTATGGCTACACCTTC.

The chain couples TRBV19 to TRBJ2-3; possibly TRBD1 for D (5 bases). The CDR3 spans 15 residues. Trimming left V 5 bases short and J 5 bases short, with 17 bases between. The germline CDR1 and CDR2 sequences are LNHDA and SQIVND (reference sequence). CDR3 sequence reads: CASSPPGPQGDTQYF. Here the CDR3 DNA reads TGTGCCAGTAGTCCCCCCGGGCCCCAGGGAGATACGCAGTATTTT.

This chain joins TRBV28 and TRBJ2-3; 11 bases are a match to TRBD2. The CDR3 spans 18 residues. V trimming: 5 bases; J trimming: 2 bases; junction bases outside the gene matches: 12. Per germline, CDR1 MDHEN and CDR2 SYDVKM. Here the CDR3 reads CASSPLAGGPIDTDTQYF. CDR3 in DNA: TGTGCCAGCAGTCCTTTAGCGGGAGGGCCTATAGACACAGATACGCAGTATTTT.

The chain carries TRBV7-9 and TRBJ1-1; 8 bases map to TRBD1. CDR1 is SEHNR, CDR2 FQNEAQ, per germline (reference sequence). Germline trimming cut 5 bases from V and 0 bases from J; bases unmatched to any gene: 5. This CDR3 region has 15 residues. The CDR3 sequence is CASSERQGMNTEAFF. The DNA for the CDR3 is TGTGCCAGCAGCGAGCGACAGGGGATGAACACTGAAGCTTTCTTT.

The J gene is TRBJ1-1, the V gene TRBV29-1, with TRBD1 as a possible D gene (5 bases). Germline CDR1 SQVTM, CDR2 ANQGSEA. V lost 7 bases and J lost 1, with 10 bases in between. The CDR3 is 12 residues long. DNA for the CDR3: TGCAGCGCCGGGACGGCGAACACTGAAGCTTTCTTT. Protein: CSAGTANTEAFF.

This clone was detected only a few times. The V call is TRBV7-9, the J call TRBJ2-5, with TRBD1 matching over 7 bases. The junction had 7 bases not matched to a gene; V was cut back by 5 bases and J by 7 bases. CDR3 size: 13 residues. Germline CDR1 SEHNR, CDR2 FQNEAQ (reference sequence). The CDR3 coding sequence is TGTGCCAGCAGCACCGGACAGGCGGTGACCCAGTACTTC. As protein: CASSTGQAVTQYF.

V is TRBV11-2 and J is TRBJ1-1, with TRBD1 as a possible D gene (6 bases). Deletions cut 5 bases from V and 3 bases from J, with 16 bases between. There are 15 residues in the CDR3. The V gene's germline CDR1 is SGHAT and CDR2 FQNNGV. CDR3 sequence reads: CASSANRVADTEAFF. The CDR3 nucleotides are TGTGCCAGCAGCGCCAACAGGGTCGCAGACACTGAAGCTTTCTTT. Together with reference TRBV11-2 and TRBJ1-1, the CDR3 gives the full variable domain: EAGVAQSPRYKIIEKRQSVAFWCNPISGHATLYWYQQILGQGPKLLIQFQNNGVVDDSQLPKDRFSAERLKGVDSTLKIQPAKLEDSAVYLCASSANRVADTEAFFGQGTRLTVV.

The rearrangement links TRBV30 to TRBJ2-5; 11 nucleotides align to TRBD1. The V gene's germline CDR1 is GTSNPN and CDR2 SVGIG (reference sequence). This CDR3 is built from 15 residues. With 2 bases clipped from V and 5 bases from J, the junction kept 7 bases outside the gene matches. This chain's CDR3 is CAWSYGTGGGETQYF. CDR3 DNA: TGTGCCTGGAGTTATGGGACAGGGGGTGGGGAGACCCAGTACTTC.

The chain employs TRBV7-2 and TRBJ1-4, with unresolved D. The CDR3 covers 14 residues. Germline CDR1 is SGHTA and CDR2 is FQGNSA. Trimming pared 5 bases from V and 7 bases from J, leaving 14 bases between. CDR3 bases: TGTGCCAGCAGCCCTCGGTTGAGTACTGAAAAACTGTTTTTT. Protein sequence: CASSPRLSTEKLFF. Full variable domain (outside the CDR3, taken from reference TRBV7-2 and TRBJ1-4): GAGVSQSPSNKVTEKGKDVELRCDPISGHTALYWYRQSLGQGLEFLIYFQGNSAPDKSGLPSDRFSAERTGGSVSTLTIQRTQQEDSAVYLCASSPRLSTEKLFFGSGTQLSVL.

This clone turned up a few times. The CDR3 DNA reads as TGTGCCAGCAGTGAAGGACATCGGGTGGAAGACCCCTACGAGCAGTACTTC. As protein: CASSEGHRVEDPYEQYF. The V and J genes are TRBV2 and TRBJ2-7, with D hard to call. The germline V gene encodes CDR1 SNHLY and CDR2 FYNNEI. Trimming left V 1 base short and J 2 bases short, with 18 bases between. The CDR3 totals 17 residues.

The rearrangement joins TRBV7-8 to TRBJ1-1; 9 bases are shared with TRBD1. Germline CDR1 is SGHVS and CDR2 is FQNEAQ. The CDR3 has 15 residues. J lost 2 bases, V lost 0 bases, and 1 base had no gene match. CDR3 coding DNA: TGTGCCAGCAGCTTAGCGGGACAGGGAAACACTGAAGCTTTCTTT. Translated: CASSLAGQGNTEAFF.

The V gene is TRBV15, the J gene TRBJ2-3, with 13 bases that match TRBD2. CDR3 length: 18 residues. In germline, CDR1 is LNHNV, CDR2 YYDKDF (reference sequence). Trimming at V came to 2 bases and at J to 5 bases, leaving 10 bases not matched to a gene. CDR3 coding DNA: TGTGCCACCAGCAGATCCCGGACTAGCGGGAGTAGGGAAGATACGCAGTATTTT. Translating it yields CATSRSRTSGSREDTQYF.

The rearrangement uses TRBV11-3 and TRBJ2-2; D is unclear. Trimming pared 0 bases from V and 4 bases from J, leaving 6 bases between. The CDR3 covers 14 residues. The germline CDR1 and CDR2 sequences are SGHNT and YENEEA. Here the CDR3 DNA reads TGTGCCAGCAGCTTAGATCAGACCACCGGGGAGCTGTTTTTT. This encodes CASSLDQTTGELFF.

The rearrangement uses TRBV19 and TRBJ2-4; D gene uncertain. The germline V gene encodes CDR1 LNHDA and CDR2 SQIVND (reference sequence). The CDR3 has 15 residues. Trimming shortened V by 3 bases and J by 0 bases, and 9 bases separated the two germline ends. CDR3 sequence: CASSIDGIAKNIQYF. CDR3 coding DNA: TGTGCCAGTAGTATCGACGGCATAGCCAAAAACATTCAGTACTTC. The full variable domain, its missing parts supplied by reference TRBV19 and TRBJ2-4, is DGGITQSPKYLFRKEGQNVTLSCEQNLNHDAMYWYRQDPGQGLRLIYYSQIVNDFQKGDIAEGYSVSREKKESFPLTVTSAQKNPTAFYLCASSIDGIAKNIQYFGAGTRLSVL.